The sample holds a few counts of the clone carrying this TCR beta chain. No antigen is known for it. The data stem from a study of T cell repertoires in cytomegalovirus infection. Study in general: It can be stated that public TCR beta signatures indicated CMV infection as well as a matching HLA type.

TCRdb redid the calling of the reads with MiXCR, one entry per CDR3 protein. The repertoire holds about 460,000 distinct CDR3 sequences, roughly 10% seen once, with 10% to 13% in the top ten. Study-level points and caveats: In two of eight donors, the top clonotype was HLA-C-restricted CMV-specific.

Germline V gives CDR1 ENHRY, CDR2 SYGVKD. The V gene lost 7 bases and the J gene lost 2 bases, with 8 bases spanning the gap. CDR3 length: 12 residues. V and J are TRBV10-3 and TRBJ1-1; the D is unclear. The TCR was taken from a human donor in good health (CMV status not recorded). Some clones in this sample may be carry-over from other donors' samples. Sequenced input: PBMCs. In DNA form, the CDR3 reads TGTGCCATCAAAAACCCTAACACTGAAGCTTTCTTT. Translated: CAIKNPNTEAFF.